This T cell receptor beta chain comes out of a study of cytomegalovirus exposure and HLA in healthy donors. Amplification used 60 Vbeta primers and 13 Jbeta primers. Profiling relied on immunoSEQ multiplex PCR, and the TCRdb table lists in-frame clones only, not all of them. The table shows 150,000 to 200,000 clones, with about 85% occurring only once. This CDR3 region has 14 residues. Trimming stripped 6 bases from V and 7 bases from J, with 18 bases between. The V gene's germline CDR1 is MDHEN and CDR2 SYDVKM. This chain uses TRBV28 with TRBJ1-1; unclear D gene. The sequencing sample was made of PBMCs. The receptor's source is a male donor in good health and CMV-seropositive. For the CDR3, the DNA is TGTGCCAGCAGCCACGAAGGCCAGGCCGGTGAAGCTTTCTTT. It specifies CASSHEGQAGEAFF.